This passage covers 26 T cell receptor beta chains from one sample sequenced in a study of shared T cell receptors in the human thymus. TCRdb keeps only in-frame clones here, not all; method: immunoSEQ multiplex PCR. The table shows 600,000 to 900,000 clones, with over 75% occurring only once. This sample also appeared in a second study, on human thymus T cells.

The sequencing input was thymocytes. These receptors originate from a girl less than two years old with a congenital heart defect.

The CDR3 DNA follows: TGTGCCAGCAGTTCGACCGGGGGGCCTACGCAGTATTTT. This gives the protein CASSSTGGPTQYF. This chain uses TRBV27 with TRBJ2-3; tentative D call: TRBD2 (7 bases). The CDR3 contains 13 residues. Germline CDR1 is MNHEY and CDR2 is SMNVEV (reference sequence). V was clipped by 4 bases and J by 8 bases, with 13 bases between them.

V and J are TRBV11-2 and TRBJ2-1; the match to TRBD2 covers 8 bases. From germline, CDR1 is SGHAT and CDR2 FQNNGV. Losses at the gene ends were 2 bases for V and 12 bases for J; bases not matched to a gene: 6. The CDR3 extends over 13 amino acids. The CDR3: CASSLLPGGRQFF. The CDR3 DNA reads TGTGCCAGCAGCTTACTTCCGGGAGGGCGGCAGTTCTTC.

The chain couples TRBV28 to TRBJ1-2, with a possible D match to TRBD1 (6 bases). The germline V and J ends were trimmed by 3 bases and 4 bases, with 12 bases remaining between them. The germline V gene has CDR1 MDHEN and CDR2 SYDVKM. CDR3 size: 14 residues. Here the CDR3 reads CASSLDRGVYGYTF. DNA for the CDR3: TGTGCCAGCAGTTTGGACAGAGGGGTCTATGGCTACACCTTC.

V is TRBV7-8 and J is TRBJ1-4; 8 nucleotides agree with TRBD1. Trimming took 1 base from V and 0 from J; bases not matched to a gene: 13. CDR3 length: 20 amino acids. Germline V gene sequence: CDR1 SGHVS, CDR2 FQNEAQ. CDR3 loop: CASSLVIEDRELATNEKLFF. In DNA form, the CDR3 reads TGTGCCAGCAGCTTAGTTATAGAGGACAGGGAACTTGCAACTAATGAAAAACTGTTTTTT. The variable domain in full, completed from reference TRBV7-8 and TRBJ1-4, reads GAGVSQSPRYKVAKRGQDVALRCDPISGHVSLFWYQQALGQGPEFLTYFQNEAQLDKSGLPSDRFFAERPEGSVSTLKIQRTQQEDSAVYLCASSLVIEDRELATNEKLFFGSGTQLSVL.

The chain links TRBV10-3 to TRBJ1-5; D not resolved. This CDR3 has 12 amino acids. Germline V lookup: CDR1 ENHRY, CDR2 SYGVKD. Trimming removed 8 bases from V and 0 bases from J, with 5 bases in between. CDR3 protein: CAIGSSNQPQHF. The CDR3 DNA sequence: TGTGCCATCGGGAGTAGCAATCAGCCCCAGCATTTT.

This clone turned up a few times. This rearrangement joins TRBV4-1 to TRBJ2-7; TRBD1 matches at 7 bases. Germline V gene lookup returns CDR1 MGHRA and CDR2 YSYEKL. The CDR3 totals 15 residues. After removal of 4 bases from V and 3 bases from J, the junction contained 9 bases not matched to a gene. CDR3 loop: CASSPNHRGNYEQYF. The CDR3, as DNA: TGCGCCAGCAGCCCGAACCACAGGGGAAACTACGAGCAGTACTTC.

This CDR3 reads CASSREGRGRFGNTIYF. As DNA, the CDR3 is TGTGCCAGCAGTCGCGAGGGCAGAGGGCGCTTTGGAAACACCATATATTTT. This chain connects TRBV5-6 to TRBJ1-3; no firm D call. The CDR3 consists of 17 residues. Germline values: CDR1 SGHDT, CDR2 YYEEEE. The V gene lost 5 bases and the J gene lost 3 bases, with 21 bases spanning the gap.

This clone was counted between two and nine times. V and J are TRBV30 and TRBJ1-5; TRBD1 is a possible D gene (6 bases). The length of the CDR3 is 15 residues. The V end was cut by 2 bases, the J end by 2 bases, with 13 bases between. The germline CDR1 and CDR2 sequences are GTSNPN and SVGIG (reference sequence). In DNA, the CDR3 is TGTGCCTGGAGTACCCCGGACAGACGCAATCAGCCCCAGCATTTT. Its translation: CAWSTPDRRNQPQHF. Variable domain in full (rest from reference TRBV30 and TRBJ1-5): SQTIHQWPATLVQPVGSPLSLECTVEGTSNPNLYWYRQAAGRGLQLLFYSVGIGQISSEVPQNLSASRPQDRQFILSSKKLLLSDSGFYLCAWSTPDRRNQPQHFGDGTRLSIL.

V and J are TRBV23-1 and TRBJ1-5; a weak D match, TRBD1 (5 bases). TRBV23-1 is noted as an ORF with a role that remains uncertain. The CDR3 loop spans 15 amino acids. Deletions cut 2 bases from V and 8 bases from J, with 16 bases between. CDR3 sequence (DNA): TGCGCCAGCAGTCAAGGGGGAGGGATAGGCGAGCCCCAGCATTTT. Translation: CASSQGGGIGEPQHF.

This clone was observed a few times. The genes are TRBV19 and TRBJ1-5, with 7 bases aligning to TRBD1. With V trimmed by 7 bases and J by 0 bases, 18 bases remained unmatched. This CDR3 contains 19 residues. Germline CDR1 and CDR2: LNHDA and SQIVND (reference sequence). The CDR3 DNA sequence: TGTGCCAGTAAGGGACAGAGTAGAGGGACACATTATAGCAATCAGCCCCAGCATTTT. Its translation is CASKGQSRGTHYSNQPQHF.

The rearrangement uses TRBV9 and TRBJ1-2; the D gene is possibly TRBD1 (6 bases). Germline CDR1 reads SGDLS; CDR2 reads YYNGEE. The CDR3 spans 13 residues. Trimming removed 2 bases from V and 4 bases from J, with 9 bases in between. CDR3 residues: CASSVRGAYGYTF. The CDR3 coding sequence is TGTGCCAGCAGCGTGCGGGGGGCCTATGGCTACACCTTC.

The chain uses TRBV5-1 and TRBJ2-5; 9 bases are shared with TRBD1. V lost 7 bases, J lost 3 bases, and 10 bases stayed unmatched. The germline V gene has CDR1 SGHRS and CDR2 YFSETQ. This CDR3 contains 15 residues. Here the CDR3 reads CASFRMTGGEETQYF. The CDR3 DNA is TGCGCCAGCTTTAGGATGACAGGGGGGGAAGAGACCCAGTACTTC.

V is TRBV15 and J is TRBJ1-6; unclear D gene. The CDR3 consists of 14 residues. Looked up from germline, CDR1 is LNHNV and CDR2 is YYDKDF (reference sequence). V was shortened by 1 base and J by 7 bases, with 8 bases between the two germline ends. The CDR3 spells CATSRGRGNSPLHF. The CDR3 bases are TGTGCCACCAGCAGAGGGCGGGGAAATTCACCCCTCCACTTT.

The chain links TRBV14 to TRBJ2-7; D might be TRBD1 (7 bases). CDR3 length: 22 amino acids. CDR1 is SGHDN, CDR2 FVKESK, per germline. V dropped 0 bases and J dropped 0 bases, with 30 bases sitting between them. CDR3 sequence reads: CASSQDFGGGQVLLGGSYEQYF. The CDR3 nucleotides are TGTGCCAGCAGCCAAGATTTTGGGGGCGGACAGGTACTACTCGGGGGCTCCTACGAGCAGTACTTC.

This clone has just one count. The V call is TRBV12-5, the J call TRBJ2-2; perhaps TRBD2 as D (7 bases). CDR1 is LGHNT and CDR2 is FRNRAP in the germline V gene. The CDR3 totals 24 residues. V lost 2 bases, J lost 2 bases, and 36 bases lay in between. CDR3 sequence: CASGLFRMALTGTTREINTGELFF. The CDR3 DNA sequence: TGTGCTAGTGGTTTGTTTCGGATGGCGCTTACAGGGACGACGCGGGAGATAAACACCGGGGAGCTGTTTTTT.

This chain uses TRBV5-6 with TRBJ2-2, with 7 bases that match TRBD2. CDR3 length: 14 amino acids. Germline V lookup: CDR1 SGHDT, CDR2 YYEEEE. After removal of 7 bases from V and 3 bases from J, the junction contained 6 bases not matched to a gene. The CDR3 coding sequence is TGTGCCAGCCAGGGAGGGGCCGACACCGGGGAGCTGTTTTTT. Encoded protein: CASQGGADTGELFF.

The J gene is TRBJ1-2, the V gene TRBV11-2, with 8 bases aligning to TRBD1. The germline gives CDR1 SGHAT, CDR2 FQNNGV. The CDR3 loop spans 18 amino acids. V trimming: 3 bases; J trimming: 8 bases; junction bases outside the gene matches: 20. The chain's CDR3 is CASSFPGQARPVSDGYTF. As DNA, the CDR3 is TGTGCCAGCAGCTTTCCGGGACAGGCTCGCCCCGTATCGGACGGCTACACCTTC.

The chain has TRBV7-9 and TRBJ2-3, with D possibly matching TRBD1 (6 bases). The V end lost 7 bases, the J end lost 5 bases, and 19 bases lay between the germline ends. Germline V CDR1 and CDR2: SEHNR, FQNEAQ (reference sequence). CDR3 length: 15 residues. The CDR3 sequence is CASNIRPGQKDTQYF. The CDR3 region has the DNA TGTGCCAGCAACATCAGGCCGGGACAAAAAGATACGCAGTATTTT.

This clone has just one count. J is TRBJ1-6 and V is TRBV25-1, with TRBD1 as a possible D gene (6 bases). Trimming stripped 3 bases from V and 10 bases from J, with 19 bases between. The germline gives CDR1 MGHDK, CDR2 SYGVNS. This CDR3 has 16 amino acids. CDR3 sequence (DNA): TGTGCCAGCAGTGAGAAGGCGGCTGACAGGTGGTCACCCCTCCACTTT. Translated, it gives CASSEKAADRWSPLHF.

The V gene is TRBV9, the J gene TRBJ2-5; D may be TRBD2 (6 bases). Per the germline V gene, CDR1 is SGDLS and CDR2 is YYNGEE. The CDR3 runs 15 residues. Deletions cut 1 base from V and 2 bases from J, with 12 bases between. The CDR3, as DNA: TGTGCCAGCAGCGTACAGGGTGGGAGGCAAGAGACCCAGTACTTC. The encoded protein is CASSVQGGRQETQYF.

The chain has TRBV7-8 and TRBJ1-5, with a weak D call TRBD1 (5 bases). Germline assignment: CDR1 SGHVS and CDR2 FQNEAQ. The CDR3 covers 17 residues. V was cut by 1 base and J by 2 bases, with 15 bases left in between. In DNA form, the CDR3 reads TGTGCCAGCAGCTTAGGGGGGGGGATACGAGGCAATCAGCCCCAGCATTTT. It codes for CASSLGGGIRGNQPQHF.

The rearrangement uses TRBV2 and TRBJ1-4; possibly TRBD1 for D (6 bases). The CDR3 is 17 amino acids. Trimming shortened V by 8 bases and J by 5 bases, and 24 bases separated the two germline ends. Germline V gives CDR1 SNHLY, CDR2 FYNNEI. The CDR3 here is CASSGQLFKGPNEKLFF. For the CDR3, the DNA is TGTGCCAGCTCAGGACAGTTATTTAAGGGTCCCAATGAAAAACTGTTTTTT.

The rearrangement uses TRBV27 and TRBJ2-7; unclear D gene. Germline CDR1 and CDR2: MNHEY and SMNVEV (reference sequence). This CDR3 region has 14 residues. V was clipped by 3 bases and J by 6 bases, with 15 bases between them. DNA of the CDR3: TGTGCCAGCAGTTTCACGGTTTGGAGTAGCGAGCAGTACTTC. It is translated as CASSFTVWSSEQYF.

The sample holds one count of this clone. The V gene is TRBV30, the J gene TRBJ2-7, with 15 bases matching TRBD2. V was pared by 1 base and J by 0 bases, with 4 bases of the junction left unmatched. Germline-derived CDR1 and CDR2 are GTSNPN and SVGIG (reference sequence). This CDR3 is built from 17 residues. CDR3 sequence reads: CAWSAGTSGGSSYEQYF. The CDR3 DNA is TGTGCCTGGAGTGCTGGGACTAGCGGGGGGAGCTCCTACGAGCAGTACTTC.

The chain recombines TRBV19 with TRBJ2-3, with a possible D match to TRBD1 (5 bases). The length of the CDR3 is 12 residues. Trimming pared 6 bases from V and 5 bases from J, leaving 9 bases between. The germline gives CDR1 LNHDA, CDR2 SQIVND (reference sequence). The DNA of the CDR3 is TGTGCCAGTAGCATTAGGGGAGATACGCAGTATTTT. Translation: CASSIRGDTQYF.

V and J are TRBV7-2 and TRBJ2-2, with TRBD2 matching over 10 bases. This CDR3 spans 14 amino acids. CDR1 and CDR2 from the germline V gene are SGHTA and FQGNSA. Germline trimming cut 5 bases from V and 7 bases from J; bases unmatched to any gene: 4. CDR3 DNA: TGTGCCAGCAGCCCCGGACTAGCGGTCGGGGAGCTGTTTTTT. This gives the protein CASSPGLAVGELFF.